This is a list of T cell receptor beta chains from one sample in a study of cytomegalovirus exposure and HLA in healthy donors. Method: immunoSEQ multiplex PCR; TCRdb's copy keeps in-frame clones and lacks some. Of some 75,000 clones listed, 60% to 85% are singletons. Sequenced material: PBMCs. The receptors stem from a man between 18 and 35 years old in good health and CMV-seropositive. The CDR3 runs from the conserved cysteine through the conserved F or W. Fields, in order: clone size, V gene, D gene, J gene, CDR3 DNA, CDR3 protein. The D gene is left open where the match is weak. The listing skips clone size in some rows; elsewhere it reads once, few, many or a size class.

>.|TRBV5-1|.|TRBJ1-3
TGCGCCAGCAGCTTGCGGGGGTCTGGAAACACCATATATTTT
CASSLRGSGNTIYF
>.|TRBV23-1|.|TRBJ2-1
TGCGCCAGCAGTCAATCGATACTCGGGAGCCCCTACAATGAGCAGTTCTTC
CASSQSILGSPYNEQFF
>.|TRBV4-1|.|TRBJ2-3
TGCGCCAGCAGCCAAGATAGGGCCGGGGTTGTCACAGATATGCAGTATTTT
CASSQDRAGVVTDMQYF
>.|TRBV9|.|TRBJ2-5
TGTGCCAGCGGAACGGGAGCCCTCCAAGAGACCCAGTACTTC
CASGTGALQETQYF
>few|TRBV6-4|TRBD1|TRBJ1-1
TGTGCCAAGGTATGGGGACAGGGGACTGGGAACACTGAAGCTTTCTTT
CAKVWGQGTGNTEAFF
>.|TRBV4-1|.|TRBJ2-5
TGCGCCAGCAGCCAGGGAGGTAGGAATCAAGAGACCCAGTACTTC
CASSQGGRNQETQYF
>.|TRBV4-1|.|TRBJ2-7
TGCGCCAGCAGCCAACTAATCAGGGGCGTCCACGAGCAGTACTTC
CASSQLIRGVHEQYF
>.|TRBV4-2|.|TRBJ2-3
TGTGCCAGCAGCCTTGACTTGGATACGCAGTATTTT
CASSLDLDTQYF
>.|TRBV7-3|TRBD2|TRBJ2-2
TGTGCCAGCAGCTTAACTAGCGGGATCGGGGAGCTGTTTTTT
CASSLTSGIGELFF
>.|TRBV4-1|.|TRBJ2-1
TGCGCCAGCAGCCAAGACCAGCGGATTTACAATGAGCAGTTCTTC
CASSQDQRIYNEQFF
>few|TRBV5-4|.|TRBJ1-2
TGTGCCAGCAGCTTACAGGGTTTCATATATGGCTACACCTTC
CASSLQGFIYGYTF
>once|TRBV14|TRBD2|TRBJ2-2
TGTGCCAGCAGCCATTACGGGAGGGCCCTCAACACCGGGGAGCTGTTTTTT
CASSHYGRALNTGELFF
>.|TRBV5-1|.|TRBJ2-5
TGCGCCAGCAGCTTTGGGGCGACAGCGAAAGAGACCCAGTACTTC
CASSFGATAKETQYF
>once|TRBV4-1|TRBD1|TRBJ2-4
TGCGCCAGCAGCCGACACGAAGGGGGCGGGCGGAACATTCAGTACTTC
CASSRHEGGGRNIQYF
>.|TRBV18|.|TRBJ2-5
TGTGCCAGCTCACCCGCCAGGGTAGGAGAGACCCAGTACTTC
CASSPARVGETQYF
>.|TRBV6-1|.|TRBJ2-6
TGTGCCAGCACTAGCTCTGGGGCCAACGTCCTGACTTTC
CASTSSGANVLTF
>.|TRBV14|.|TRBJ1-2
TGTGCCAGCAGCCAAGGTCGGAACTATGGCTACACCTTC
CASSQGRNYGYTF
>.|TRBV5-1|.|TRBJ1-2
TGCGCCAGCAGCTTGTCCTCGAGCTATGGCTACACCTTC
CASSLSSSYGYTF
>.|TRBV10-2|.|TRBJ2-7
TGCGCCAGCTGGTCCGGAGGAGGTTCCTACGAGCAGTACTTC
CASWSGGGSYEQYF
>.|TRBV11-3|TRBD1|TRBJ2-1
TGTGCCAGCAGCTTAGAACAGGGGGCGGATGAGCAGTTCTTC
CASSLEQGADEQFF
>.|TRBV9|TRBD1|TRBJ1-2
TGTGCCAGCAGCCCCGGGACAGCTAACTATGGCTACACCTTC
CASSPGTANYGYTF
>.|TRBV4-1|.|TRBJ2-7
TGCGCCAGCAGCCTCACTGACGCGACAGTAAGCGAGCAGTACTTC
CASSLTDATVSEQYF
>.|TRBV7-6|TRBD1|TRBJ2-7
TGTGCCAGCAGCAACTGGGACAGCTCCTACGAGCAGTACTTC
CASSNWDSSYEQYF
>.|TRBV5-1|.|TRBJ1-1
TGCGCCAGCAGCTTGGGGACAGAAGCTTTCTTT
CASSLGTEAFF
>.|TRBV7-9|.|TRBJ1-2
TGTGCCAGCAGCTTCGGCAGGGACTATGGCTACACCTTC
CASSFGRDYGYTF
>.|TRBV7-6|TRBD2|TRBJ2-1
TGTGCCAGCAGCTTAGGACTAGCGGGTTACAATGAGCAGTTCTTC
CASSLGLAGYNEQFF
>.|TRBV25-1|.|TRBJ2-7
TGTGCCAGCAGTGACCGCTACGAGCAGTACTTC
CASSDRYEQYF
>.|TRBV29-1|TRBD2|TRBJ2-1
TGCAGCGTTGTCGGAGCGGGAGTGGACAATGAGCAGTTCTTC
CSVVGAGVDNEQFF
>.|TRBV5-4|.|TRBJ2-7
TGTGCCAGCAGCTCAAAAGTGACAAACTCCTACGAGCAGTACTTC
CASSSKVTNSYEQYF
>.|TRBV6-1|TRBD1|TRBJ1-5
TGTGCCAGCGCCGGGACAGTGAATCAGCCCCAGCATTTT
CASAGTVNQPQHF
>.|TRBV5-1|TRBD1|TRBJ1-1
TGCGCCAGCAGCTTGGCCGGGGACAGGACTGAAGCTTTCTTT
CASSLAGDRTEAFF